These 25 T cell receptor beta chains came from one sample sequenced in a study of cytomegalovirus exposure and HLA in healthy donors. The PCR was carried out with 60 Vbeta primers and 13 Jbeta primers. Method: immunoSEQ multiplex PCR; TCRdb's copy keeps in-frame clones and lacks some. Of 150,000 to 200,000 clones listed, 82% are singletons. Sequenced input: PBMCs. The receptors derive from a male donor in good health and CMV-seropositive.

The chain carries TRBV5-5 and TRBJ1-1; D perhaps matches TRBD1 (6 bases). Per germline, CDR1 SGHKS and CDR2 YYEKEE (reference sequence). The CDR3 contains 13 residues. Trimming pared 4 bases from V and 9 bases from J, leaving 16 bases between. In DNA, the CDR3 is TGTGCCAGCAGCATGGGACACTTTGAGAAAGCTTTCTTT. As protein: CASSMGHFEKAFF.

V usage is TRBV6-5 and J usage is TRBJ1-4; possibly TRBD1 for D (5 bases). From germline, CDR1 is MNHEY and CDR2 SVGAGI. The CDR3 has 13 amino acids. The V end lost 4 bases, the J end lost 7 bases, and 10 bases lay between the germline ends. Written as DNA, the CDR3 is TGTGCCAGCAGTTCCCAGGGATTTGAAAAACTGTTTTTT. Its translation: CASSSQGFEKLFF.

The V and J genes are TRBV7-8 and TRBJ2-7; maybe TRBD2 (5 bases). The CDR3 contains 13 residues. Germline V gene lookup returns CDR1 SGHVS and CDR2 FQNEAQ. The ends were cut back, 4 bases at V and 2 bases at J, with 9 bases in the middle. The CDR3 is CASSSDGAYEQYF. DNA of the CDR3: TGTGCCAGCAGCTCGGACGGGGCCTACGAGCAGTACTTC.

The chain is built from TRBV10-3 and TRBJ2-5, with a tentative D call TRBD1 (5 bases). Gene TRBJ2-7 matches the end of the DNA better, so the J call may be wrong. Looked up from germline, CDR1 is ENHRY and CDR2 is SYGVKD. The CDR3 spans 13 residues. This CDR3 is CAISQGIAYEQYF. The DNA of the CDR3 is TGTGCCATCAGCCAGGGTATCGCCTACGAGCAGTACTTC.

Worth noting for this clone: This same CDR3 is encoded by further DNA sequences in the sample. The chain employs TRBV7-2 and TRBJ2-7; 10 nucleotides line up with TRBD2. Germline V gene data show CDR1 as SGHTA and CDR2 as FQGNSA. The J segment lost 1 base and the V segment lost 5 bases, leaving 8 bases of the junction unmatched. The CDR3 consists of 16 residues. CDR3 amino acids: CASSVSSGGLSYEQYF. In DNA, the CDR3 is TGTGCCAGCAGCGTATCTAGCGGGGGACTATCCTACGAGCAGTACTTC.

This chain joins TRBV5-4 and TRBJ2-1, with 9 bases aligning to TRBD1. Looked up from germline, CDR1 is SGHNT and CDR2 is YYREEE (reference sequence). The CDR3 covers 14 residues. V was clipped by 4 bases and J by 8 bases; unmatched bases: 7. CDR3: CASSTGQGRDEQFF. In DNA, the CDR3 is TGTGCCAGCAGCACCGGACAGGGGAGGGATGAGCAGTTCTTC.

This rearrangement joins TRBV7-2 to TRBJ1-1; D unclear. Germline CDR1 is SGHTA and CDR2 is FQGNSA. Trimming pared 2 bases from V and 3 bases from J, leaving 4 bases between. The CDR3 loop spans 12 amino acids. The CDR3 region is CASSLLYTEAFF. The CDR3, as DNA: TGTGCCAGCAGCTTACTCTACACTGAAGCTTTCTTT.

This clone was picked up a small number of times. The V and J genes are TRBV5-1 and TRBJ1-2; 7 positions match TRBD1. CDR1 is SGHRS and CDR2 is YFSETQ in the germline V gene. Trimming removed 0 bases from V and 10 bases from J; junction bases left unmatched: 12. CDR3 length: 15 amino acids. CDR3 coding DNA: TGCGCCAGCAGCTTGGCCGGGACAGCTCCTCTCCCCTACACCTTC. Its translation: CASSLAGTAPLPYTF.

This clone has a handful of counts. The chain carries TRBV7-2 and TRBJ1-1; D is unclear. Germline V gene data show CDR1 as SGHTA and CDR2 as FQGNSA. This CDR3 has 15 amino acids. V was pared by 2 bases and J by 3 bases, with 13 bases between. Here the CDR3 DNA reads TGTGCCAGCAGCTTAACCTTCAATCAGGACACTGAAGCTTTCTTT. Translated: CASSLTFNQDTEAFF.

A few counts support this clone. V and J are TRBV7-2 and TRBJ2-5; 10 bases map to TRBD2. The length of the CDR3 is 15 residues. The V and J ends lost 2 bases and 1 base, in that order; junction bases with no gene match: 1. The germline V gene has CDR1 SGHTA and CDR2 FQGNSA. CDR3 loop: CASSLQRGGQETQYF. CDR3 nucleotide sequence: TGTGCCAGCAGCTTACAGCGGGGGGGCCAAGAGACCCAGTACTTC.

V is TRBV30 and J is TRBJ1-2; tentatively, D is TRBD1 (6 bases). This CDR3 is built from 12 residues. V lost 7 bases and J lost 4, with 13 bases in between. Germline lookup yields CDR1 GTSNPN and CDR2 SVGIG (reference sequence). CDR3 in amino acids: CALSGQSYGYTF. CDR3 sequence (DNA): TGTGCCTTGAGCGGACAGTCCTATGGCTACACCTTC.

CDR3 DNA: TGTGCCAGTAGTATCTTGGCCAACTACGAGCAGTACTTC. This translates into CASSILANYEQYF. This chain joins TRBV19 and TRBJ2-7; D uncertain. V lost 3 bases and J 3 bases, leaving 9 bases between the germline ends. Germline V gives CDR1 LNHDA, CDR2 SQIVND (reference sequence). The CDR3 is 13 amino acids.

This rearrangement joins TRBV29-1 to TRBJ1-2; the match to TRBD1 covers 12 bases. J lost 12 bases, V lost 7 bases, and 9 bases had no gene match. This CDR3 is built from 12 residues. Germline loops: CDR1 SQVTM, CDR2 ANQGSEA. The chain's CDR3 is CSGGDRGRRDTF. The DNA of the CDR3 is TGCAGCGGGGGGGACAGGGGGCGCCGGGACACCTTC.

V gene TRBV10-3 combines with J gene TRBJ1-5, with D possibly being TRBD1 (5 bases). Trimming removed 8 bases at V and 3 bases at J, with 20 bases between. Germline V gene lookup returns CDR1 ENHRY and CDR2 SYGVKD. CDR3 size: 16 residues. DNA of the CDR3: TGTGCCATCGGGGGGGACGGCGGTCCTTCCAATCAGCCCCAGCATTTT. It translates to CAIGGDGGPSNQPQHF.

J is TRBJ1-2 and V is TRBV7-2; tentative D call: TRBD1 (5 bases). V gave up 4 bases and J gave up 2 bases, with 17 bases separating them. This CDR3 spans 16 amino acids. Germline CDR1 reads SGHTA; CDR2 reads FQGNSA. The CDR3 sequence: CASSSNPGKINYGYTF. In DNA, the CDR3 is TGTGCCAGCAGCTCAAACCCAGGGAAAATAAACTATGGCTACACCTTC.

This clone was seen once. The V call is TRBV5-5, the J call TRBJ1-1; D perhaps matches TRBD1 (6 bases). The CDR3 loop spans 13 amino acids. Trimming cost V 2 bases and J 5 bases, with 10 bases left between them. Germline assignment: CDR1 SGHKS and CDR2 YYEKEE (reference sequence). CDR3 DNA sequence: TGTGCCAGCAGCTTCACAGGGCGGACTGAAGCTTTCTTT. As protein: CASSFTGRTEAFF.

The chain combines TRBV5-1 with TRBJ2-1; maybe TRBD1 (6 bases). The CDR3 consists of 15 residues. CDR1 SGHRS and CDR2 YFSETQ come from the germline V gene. V shed 4 bases and J shed 5 bases, with 16 bases lying between them. CDR3 coding DNA: TGCGCCAGCAGCATTCAGGGGACCGACAACAATGAGCAGTTCTTC. This translates into CASSIQGTDNNEQFF.

The J gene is TRBJ2-7, the V gene TRBV6-6; TRBD2 matches at 10 bases. In germline, CDR1 is MNHNY, CDR2 SVGAGI (reference sequence). Trimming at V came to 5 bases and at J to 6 bases, leaving 10 bases not matched to a gene. CDR3 length equals 15 residues. DNA for the CDR3: TGTGCCAGCAGTGCCGGGACTAGCGAGATTGGCGAGCAGTACTTC. Translated: CASSAGTSEIGEQYF.

Comments on this clone: A read error may produce the germline difference seen at one junction end. Here the CDR3 DNA reads TGCGCCAGCAGCTTGGTTACTAGCGGGGCTACCTCTGGGGCCAACGGCCTGACTTTC. Its translation: CASSLVTSGATSGANGLTF. This chain joins TRBV5-1 and TRBJ2-6, with 10 nucleotides matching TRBD2. CDR1 is SGHRS and CDR2 is YFSETQ in the germline V gene. The CDR3 has 19 residues.

This chain joins TRBV7-9 and TRBJ1-4; no clear D. The germline V gene has CDR1 SEHNR and CDR2 FQNEAQ (reference sequence). With 2 bases removed from V and 4 bases from J, the gap between germline ends came to 8 bases. CDR3 size: 14 residues. The CDR3 DNA sequence: TGTGCCAGCAGCTTAAGTCTGAGTAATGAAAAACTGTTTTTT. Amino acids: CASSLSLSNEKLFF.

The chain combines TRBV27 with TRBJ1-5; a weak D match, TRBD1 (6 bases). V gave up 2 bases and J gave up 8 bases, with 22 bases separating them. The CDR3 has 17 residues. CDR1 is MNHEY and CDR2 is SMNVEV in the germline V gene (reference sequence). CDR3 sequence (DNA): TGTGCCAGCAGTTTAATCGGGACACCCGTCCGACAGGAGCCCCAGCATTTT. Protein product: CASSLIGTPVRQEPQHF.

V usage is TRBV28 and J usage is TRBJ2-1, with D tentatively TRBD2 (7 bases). V was clipped by 8 bases and J by 9 bases, with 20 bases between them. Germline lookup yields CDR1 MDHEN and CDR2 SYDVKM. The CDR3 runs to 14 residues. The CDR3 DNA sequence: TGTGCCAGCGCGAGGGGGGGGCCTTGGGGTGAGCAGTTCTTC. It encodes CASARGGPWGEQFF.

The chain links TRBV5-6 to TRBJ2-7; a weak D match, TRBD2 (5 bases). V lost 4 bases and J 2 bases, leaving 19 bases between the germline ends. The CDR3 is 16 residues long. CDR1 SGHDT and CDR2 YYEEEE come from the germline V gene. CDR3: CASSPSRTGTTYEQYF. The CDR3 DNA reads TGTGCCAGCAGCCCGTCCAGGACTGGTACCACCTACGAGCAGTACTTC.

The chain recombines TRBV6-1 with TRBJ1-5, with 9 positions matching TRBD1. This CDR3 is built from 15 residues. The V gene's germline CDR1 is MNHNS and CDR2 SASEGT. V shed 6 bases and J 2 bases; nucleotides not matched to a gene: 5. The CDR3 loop is CASRLQGAGNQPQHF. The CDR3 nucleotides are TGTGCCAGCAGATTACAGGGGGCAGGCAATCAGCCCCAGCATTTT.

The chain carries TRBV19 and TRBJ1-2; the D gene is possibly TRBD1 (5 bases). CDR1 LNHDA and CDR2 SQIVND come from the germline V gene (reference sequence). V gave up 4 bases and J gave up 4 bases, with 16 bases separating them. This CDR3 region has 15 residues. CDR3 in amino acids: CASSSPGGNIYGYTF. CDR3 DNA: TGTGCCAGTAGTAGTCCGGGGGGAAACATCTATGGCTACACCTTC.